The 6 T cell receptor beta chains presented below share a single source sample, sequenced in a study of T cell repertoires in cytomegalovirus infection. No antigens are known for them. TCRdb redid the calling of the reads with MiXCR, one entry per CDR3 protein. The sample includes some 310,000 distinct CDR3 sequences, 20% to 25% of them seen just once. Sample: cultured PBMCs, taken from culture after CMV antigen stimulation. The receptors were gathered from a human donor in good health (CMV status not recorded). Some clones in this sample may be carry-over from other donors' samples.

The genes are TRBV11-3 and TRBJ2-7; TRBD1 matches at 12 bases. J was trimmed by 1 base and V by 6 bases; bases with no gene match: 7. CDR1 is SGHNT and CDR2 is YENEEA in the germline V gene. The CDR3 runs 16 residues. In nucleotides, the CDR3 is TGTGCCAGCAGGGGGACAGGGGGCGCTTTTTCCTACGAGCAGTACTTC. It yields the protein CASRGTGGAFSYEQYF.

A few counts support this clonotype. The J gene is TRBJ1-5, the V gene TRBV28; no definite D call. Germline loops: CDR1 MDHEN, CDR2 SYDVKM. This CDR3 has 14 amino acids. Trimming shortened V by 5 bases and J by 4 bases, and 12 bases separated the two germline ends. CDR3 region: CASSTIGQNQPQHF. In DNA form, the CDR3 reads TGTGCCAGCAGTACGATTGGGCAGAATCAGCCCCAGCATTTT.

Many counts were recorded for this clonotype. The rearrangement uses TRBV6-1 and TRBJ1-1; D is perhaps TRBD1 (5 bases). In germline, CDR1 is MNHNS, CDR2 SASEGT. The CDR3 runs 13 residues. V was trimmed by 6 bases and J by 7 bases, leaving 15 bases between them. The CDR3 DNA reads as TGTGCCAGCAGCCTAGTGGGGGAACATGAAGCTTTCTTT. Its translation is CASSLVGEHEAFF.

The chain has TRBV18 and TRBJ1-4; D gene uncertain. V was clipped by 3 bases and J by 0 bases, with 14 bases between them. Germline values: CDR1 KGHSH, CDR2 LQKENI. The CDR3 runs 17 residues. The CDR3 bases are TGTGCCAGCTCACCTCCCCCGGGAATAGCAACTAATGAAAAACTGTTTTTT. This encodes CASSPPPGIATNEKLFF.

This clonotype was seen repeatedly, ten times or more. This sequence joins TRBV6-2 or TRBV6-3 and TRBJ2-1; tentatively, D is TRBD2 (6 bases). V was trimmed by 2 bases and J by 1 base, leaving 12 bases between them. This CDR3 contains 16 residues. Germline V CDR1 and CDR2: MNHEY, SVGEGT. CDR3 bases: TGTGCCAGCAGTTACGGGGGGTCAAATTCCTACAATGAGCAGTTCTTC. The encoded protein is CASSYGGSNSYNEQFF.

V and J are TRBV6-2 or TRBV6-3 and TRBJ2-5; 10 nucleotides align to TRBD2. This CDR3 has 15 amino acids. The trim removed 4 bases at V and 3 bases at J, leaving 5 bases unmatched. CDR1 and CDR2 from the germline V gene are MNHEY and SVGEGT. The CDR3 spells CASSSPGLAEETQYF. The CDR3 nucleotides are TGTGCCAGCAGTTCCCCCGGACTAGCGGAAGAGACCCAGTACTTC.